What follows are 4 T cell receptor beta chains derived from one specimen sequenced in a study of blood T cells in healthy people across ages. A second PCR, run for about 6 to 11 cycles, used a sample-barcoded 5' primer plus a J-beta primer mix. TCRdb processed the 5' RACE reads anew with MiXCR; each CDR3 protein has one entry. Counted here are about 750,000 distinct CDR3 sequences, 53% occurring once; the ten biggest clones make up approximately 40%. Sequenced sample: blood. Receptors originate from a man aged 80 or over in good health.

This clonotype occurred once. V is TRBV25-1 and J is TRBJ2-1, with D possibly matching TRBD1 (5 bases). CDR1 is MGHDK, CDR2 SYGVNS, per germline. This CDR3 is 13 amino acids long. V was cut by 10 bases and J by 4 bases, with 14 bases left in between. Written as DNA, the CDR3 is TGTGCCACCCAGGGTCCCCGGTACAATGAGCAGTTCTTC. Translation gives CATQGPRYNEQFF.

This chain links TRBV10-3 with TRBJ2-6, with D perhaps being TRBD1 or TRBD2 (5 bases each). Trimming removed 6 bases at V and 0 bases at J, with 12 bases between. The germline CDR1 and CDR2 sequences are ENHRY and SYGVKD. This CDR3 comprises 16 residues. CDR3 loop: CAISSTGLSGANVLTF. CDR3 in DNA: TGTGCCATCAGCTCCACGGGGCTCTCTGGGGCCAACGTCCTGACTTTC.

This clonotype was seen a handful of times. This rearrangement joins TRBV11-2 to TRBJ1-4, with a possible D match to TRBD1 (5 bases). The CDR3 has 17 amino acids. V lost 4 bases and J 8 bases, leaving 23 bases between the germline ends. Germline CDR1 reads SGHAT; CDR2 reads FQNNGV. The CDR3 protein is CASSSQSVAGRGEKLFF. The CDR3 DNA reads TGTGCCAGCAGCTCCCAGTCGGTAGCGGGGCGCGGAGAAAAACTGTTTTTT.

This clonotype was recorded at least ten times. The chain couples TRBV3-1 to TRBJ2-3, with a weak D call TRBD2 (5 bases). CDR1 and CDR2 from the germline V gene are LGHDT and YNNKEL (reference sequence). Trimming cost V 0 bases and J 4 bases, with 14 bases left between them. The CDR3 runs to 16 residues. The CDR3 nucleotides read TGTGCCAGCAGCCAAGATCCCGCGGGCACCTCAGATACGCAGTATTTT. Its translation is CASSQDPAGTSDTQYF.